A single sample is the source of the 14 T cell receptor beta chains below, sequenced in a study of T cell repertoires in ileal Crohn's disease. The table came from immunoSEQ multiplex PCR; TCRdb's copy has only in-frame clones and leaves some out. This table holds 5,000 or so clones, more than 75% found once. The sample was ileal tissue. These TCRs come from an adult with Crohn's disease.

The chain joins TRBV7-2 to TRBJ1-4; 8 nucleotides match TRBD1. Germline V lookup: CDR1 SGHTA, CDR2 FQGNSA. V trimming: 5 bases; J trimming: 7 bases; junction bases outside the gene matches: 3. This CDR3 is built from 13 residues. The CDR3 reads CASSRQGSEKLFF. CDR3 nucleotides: TGTGCCAGCAGCCGACAGGGGAGTGAAAAACTGTTTTTT.

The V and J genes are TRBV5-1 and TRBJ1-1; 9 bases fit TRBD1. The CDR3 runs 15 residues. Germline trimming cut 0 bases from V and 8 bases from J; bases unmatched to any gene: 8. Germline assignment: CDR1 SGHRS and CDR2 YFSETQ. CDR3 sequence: CASSLAQGATLEAFF. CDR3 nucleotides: TGCGCCAGCAGCTTGGCACAGGGGGCGACCCTAGAAGCTTTCTTT.

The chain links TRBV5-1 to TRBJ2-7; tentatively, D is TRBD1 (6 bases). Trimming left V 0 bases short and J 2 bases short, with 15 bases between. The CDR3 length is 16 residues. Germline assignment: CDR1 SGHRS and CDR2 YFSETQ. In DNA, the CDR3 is TGCGCCAGCAGCTTGGGCTTAACAGGGAACACCTACGAGCAGTACTTC. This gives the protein CASSLGLTGNTYEQYF.

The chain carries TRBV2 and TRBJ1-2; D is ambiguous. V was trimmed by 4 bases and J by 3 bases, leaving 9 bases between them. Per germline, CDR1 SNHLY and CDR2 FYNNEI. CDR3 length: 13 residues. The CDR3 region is CASSVAADYGYTF. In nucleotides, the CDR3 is TGTGCCAGCAGTGTTGCCGCAGACTATGGCTACACCTTC.

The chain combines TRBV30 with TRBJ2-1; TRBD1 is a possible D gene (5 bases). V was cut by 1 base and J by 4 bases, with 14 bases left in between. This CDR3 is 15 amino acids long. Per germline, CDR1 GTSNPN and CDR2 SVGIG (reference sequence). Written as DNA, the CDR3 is TGTGCCTGGAGTGCTGGACACCAAACGTACAATGAGCAGTTCTTC. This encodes CAWSAGHQTYNEQFF.

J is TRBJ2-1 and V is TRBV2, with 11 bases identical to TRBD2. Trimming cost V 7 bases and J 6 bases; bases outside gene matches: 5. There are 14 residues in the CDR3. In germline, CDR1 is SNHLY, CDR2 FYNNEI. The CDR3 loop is CASKLAGGSNEQFF. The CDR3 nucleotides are TGTGCCAGCAAGCTAGCGGGGGGTAGCAATGAGCAGTTCTTC.

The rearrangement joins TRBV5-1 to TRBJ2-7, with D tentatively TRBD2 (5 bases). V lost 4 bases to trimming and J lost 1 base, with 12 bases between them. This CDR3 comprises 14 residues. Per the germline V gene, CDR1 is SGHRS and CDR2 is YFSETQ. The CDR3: CASSGLGGSYEQYF. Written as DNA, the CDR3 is TGCGCCAGCAGCGGTCTGGGCGGGTCCTACGAGCAGTACTTC.

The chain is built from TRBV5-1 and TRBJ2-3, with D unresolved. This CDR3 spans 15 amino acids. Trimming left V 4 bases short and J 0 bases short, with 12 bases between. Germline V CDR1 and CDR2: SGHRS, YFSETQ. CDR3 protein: CASSLQSTSTDTQYF. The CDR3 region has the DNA TGCGCCAGCAGCCTCCAATCCACTAGCACAGATACGCAGTATTTT. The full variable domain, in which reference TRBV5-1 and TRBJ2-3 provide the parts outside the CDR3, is KAGVTQTPRYLIKTRGQQVTLSCSPISGHRSVSWYQQTPGQGLQFLFEYFSETQRNKGNFPGRFSGRQFSNSRSEMNVSTLELGDSALYLCASSLQSTSTDTQYFGPGTRLTVL.

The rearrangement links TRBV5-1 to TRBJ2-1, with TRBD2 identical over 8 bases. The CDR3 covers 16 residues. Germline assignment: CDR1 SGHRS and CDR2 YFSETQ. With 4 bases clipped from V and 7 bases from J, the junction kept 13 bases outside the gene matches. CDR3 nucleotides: TGCGCCAGCAGCCCGGGGGGAGCGGGGGCCCAAAATGAGCAGTTCTTC. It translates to CASSPGGAGAQNEQFF.

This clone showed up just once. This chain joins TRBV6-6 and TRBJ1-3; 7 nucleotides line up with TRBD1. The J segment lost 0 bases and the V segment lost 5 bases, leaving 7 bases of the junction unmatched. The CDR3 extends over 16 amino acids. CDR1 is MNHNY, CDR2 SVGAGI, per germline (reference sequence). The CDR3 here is CASSQRQGGSGNTIYF. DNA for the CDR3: TGTGCCAGCAGTCAGAGACAGGGAGGCTCTGGAAACACCATATATTTT.

CDR3 nucleotide sequence: TGTGCCAGTAGTAGGACATCTCAAGATTCACCCCTCCACTTT. The encoded protein is CASSRTSQDSPLHF. This chain joins TRBV19 and TRBJ1-6; possible D gene TRBD1, 5 bases. Trimming removed 4 bases at V and 8 bases at J, with 12 bases between. Germline V gene lookup returns CDR1 LNHDA and CDR2 SQIVND (reference sequence). The CDR3 runs 14 residues.

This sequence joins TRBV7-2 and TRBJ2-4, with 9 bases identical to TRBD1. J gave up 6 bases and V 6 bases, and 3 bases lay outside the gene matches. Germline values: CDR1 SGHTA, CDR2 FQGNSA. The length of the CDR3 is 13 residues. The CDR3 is CASRLGQGNIQYF. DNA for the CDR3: TGTGCCAGCAGGTTGGGACAGGGAAACATTCAGTACTTC. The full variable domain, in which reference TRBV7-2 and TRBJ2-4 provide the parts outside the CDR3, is GAGVSQSPSNKVTEKGKDVELRCDPISGHTALYWYRQSLGQGLEFLIYFQGNSAPDKSGLPSDRFSAERTGGSVSTLTIQRTQQEDSAVYLCASRLGQGNIQYFGAGTRLSVL.

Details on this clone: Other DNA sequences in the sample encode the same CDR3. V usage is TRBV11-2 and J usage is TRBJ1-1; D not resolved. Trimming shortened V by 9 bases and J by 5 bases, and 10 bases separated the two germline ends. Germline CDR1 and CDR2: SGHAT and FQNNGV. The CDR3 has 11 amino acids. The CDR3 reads CASSRWTEAFF. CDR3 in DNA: TGTGCCAGTTCTAGGTGGACTGAAGCTTTCTTT.

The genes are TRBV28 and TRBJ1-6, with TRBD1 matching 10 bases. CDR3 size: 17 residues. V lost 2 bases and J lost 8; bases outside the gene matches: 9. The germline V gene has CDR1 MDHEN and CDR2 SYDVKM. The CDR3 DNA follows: TGTGCCAGCAGTTTACCTTTAACCGGGACAGGGGATTCACCCCTCCACTTT. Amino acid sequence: CASSLPLTGTGDSPLHF.